This T cell receptor beta chain originates from a study of T cell responses to AZD1222 COVID-19 vaccine. General study findings and limits: Seropositive at baseline were only a handful of AZD1222 recipients. There were repertoire samples only from the period after the peak T cell response.

About this clone itself: Its antigen remains unidentified.

The protocol was immunoSEQ multiplex PCR, while the TCRdb copy is restricted to in-frame clones and leaves out a portion. Here the sample spans some 150,000 clones, 91% being singletons. The CDR3 totals 15 residues. Trimming pared 4 bases from V and 1 base from J, leaving 14 bases between. Germline values: CDR1 SGHTA, CDR2 FQGNSA. The input for sequencing was peripheral blood, taken on day 0 of AZD1222 vaccination. This sequence was found in an adult in good health. The genes are TRBV7-2 and TRBJ2-7, with D perhaps matching TRBD2 (6 bases). CDR3 loop: CASSSRDSRSYEQYF. DNA for the CDR3: TGTGCCAGCAGCTCGCGGGACTCCCGGTCCTACGAGCAGTACTTC.